The entry below gives a single T cell receptor (beta chain) sequence along with its context. Its antigen is currently unknown. Profiling relied on immunoSEQ multiplex PCR, and the TCRdb table lists in-frame clones only, not all of them. Here the sample spans 300,000 to 350,000 clones, about 86% being singletons. This entry is derived from a study of Ad26.COV2.S vaccination and SARS-CoV-2 variants. Overall study: By the intramuscular route, Ad26.COV2.S was given once, or twice 56 days apart.

Study conclusions and caveats: Post-vaccination spike-specific CD8+ and CD4+ T cell responses reportedly had substantial breadth.

Germline CDR1 and CDR2: LNHDA and SQIVND (reference sequence). This CDR3 is built from 13 residues. The V end was cut by 7 bases, the J end by 4 bases, with 10 bases between. The treatment: 15 to 20 received Ad26.COV2.S at low or high dose, single or two shots; several received placebo; per-sample allocation not given. Material that was analyzed had been drawn on day 63 after the first vaccine or placebo injection. The TCR was taken from a person between 18 and 59 years old who received the Ad26.COV2.S COVID-19 vaccine or a placebo. The J gene is TRBJ1-4, the V gene TRBV19; the D gene is possibly TRBD1 (5 bases). Specimen: peripheral blood, collected in a trial of Ad26.COV2.S vaccine versus placebo. The CDR3 DNA sequence: TGTGCCAGTATATGGGGCTTTAATGAAAAACTGTTTTTT. This codes for CASIWGFNEKLFF.